These T cell receptor beta chains were read from a single sample in a study of cytomegalovirus exposure and HLA in healthy donors. Assay used: immunoSEQ multiplex PCR; TCRdb lists only in-frame clones, some missing. Of 100,000 to 150,000 clones listed, 17% are singletons. The sample consisted of PBMCs. The receptors stem from a female donor in good health and CMV-seropositive. CDR3s include the opening cysteine and the closing phenylalanine or tryptophan. A D gene is named only where the DNA matches it firmly. Clone sizes are given selectively: once, few, many, or a class where the clone is expanded.

clone_size	v_call	d_call	j_call	cdr3_aa	cdr3_nt
-	TRBV11-2	TRBD2	TRBJ2-5	CASSATGTSGSGPIETQYF	TGTGCCAGCAGCGCGACCGGGACTAGCGGGAGTGGGCCAATAGAGACCCAGTACTTC
few	TRBV30	-	TRBJ1-4	CAWSAGGGNEKLFF	TGTGCCTGGAGTGCTGGGGGGGGCAATGAAAAACTGTTTTTT
few	TRBV25-1	TRBD1	TRBJ2-6	CASSDYPGQGSGANVLTF	TGTGCCAGCAGTGACTATCCGGGACAGGGTTCGGGGGCCAACGTCCTGACTTTC
few	TRBV11-2	TRBD2	TRBJ2-7	CASRSLAGVYEQYF	TGTGCCAGTAGGAGTTTAGCGGGAGTCTACGAGCAGTACTTC
few	TRBV19	TRBD1	TRBJ1-1	CASRGQGDTEAFF	TGTGCCAGTAGGGGACAGGGGGACACTGAAGCTTTCTTT
few	TRBV9	-	TRBJ2-4	CASSPPGNIQYF	TGTGCCAGCAGCCCACCCGGAAACATTCAGTACTTC
once	TRBV5-5	-	TRBJ1-5	CASSLAGRDNQPQHF	TGTGCCAGCAGCTTGGCCGGCAGGGACAATCAGCCCCAGCATTTT
few	TRBV29-1	TRBD1	TRBJ2-3	CSAPIPIRQGAGTDTQYF	TGCAGCGCACCGATCCCCATACGCCAGGGGGCGGGCACAGATACGCAGTATTTT
-	TRBV5-6	TRBD2	TRBJ2-7	CASSSGGASYEQYF	TGTGCCAGCAGTAGCGGGGGCGCATCCTACGAGCAGTACTTC
-	TRBV25-1	-	TRBJ2-7	CASSVAGSTLGEQYF	TGTGCCAGCAGTGTTGCAGGTTCCACCCTTGGGGAGCAGTACTTC
few	TRBV5-1	TRBD2	TRBJ2-7	CASSGRTSGSSYEQYF	TGCGCCAGCAGCGGGAGGACTAGCGGAAGCTCCTACGAGCAGTACTTC
few	TRBV4-1	-	TRBJ2-1	CASSPYLGNEQFF	TGCGCCAGCAGCCCCTACCTCGGCAATGAGCAGTTCTTC
few	TRBV5-8	-	TRBJ2-4	CASSLGVGAMAKNIQYF	TGTGCCAGCAGCTTGGGGGTCGGAGCTATGGCCAAAAACATTCAGTACTTC
-	TRBV7-9	-	TRBJ2-3	CASSLSPDREPEQYF	TGTGCCAGCAGCTTATCGCCGGACAGAGAACCAGAGCAGTATTTT
few	TRBV29-1	TRBD2	TRBJ2-5	CSVPSPGQGRRREAQYF	TGCAGCGTTCCCTCACCCGGGCAGGGTAGACGGCGGGAGGCCCAGTACTTC
few	TRBV5-1	TRBD1	TRBJ2-5	CASSQGTGGAIFQETQYF	TGCGCCAGCAGCCAAGGGACAGGGGGAGCCATATTCCAAGAGACCCAGTACTTC
few	TRBV7-9	-	TRBJ1-1	CASSPFGPLNTEAFF	TGTGCCAGCAGTCCATTTGGGCCGCTGAACACTGAAGCTTTCTTT
-	TRBV28	TRBD2	TRBJ2-3	CASSFGGRPTDTQYF	TGTGCCAGCAGTTTCGGCGGGAGGCCCACAGATACGCAGTATTTT
few	TRBV5-1	TRBD2	TRBJ2-7	CASSLDPGGAGSYEQYF	TGCGCCAGCAGCTTGGATCCGGGAGGGGCGGGCTCCTACGAGCAGTACTTC
few	TRBV4-2	TRBD2	TRBJ2-3	CASSQIGGGFSTDTQYF	TGTGCCAGCAGCCAAATCGGGGGGGGCTTTAGCACAGATACGCAGTATTTT
few	TRBV4-2	-	TRBJ1-4	CASSQRWEKLFF	TGTGCCAGCTCCCAACGGTGGGAAAAACTGTTTTTT
-	TRBV7-7	-	TRBJ2-5	CASSLERVGETQYF	TGTGCCAGCAGCTTAGAGAGAGTCGGGGAGACCCAGTACTTC
-	TRBV4-1	TRBD1	TRBJ2-2	CASSPQPAQTGAGELFF	TGCGCCAGCAGCCCGCAACCCGCGCAGACAGGGGCCGGGGAGCTGTTTTTT
-	TRBV28	-	TRBJ1-2	CASSLGGRNYGYTF	TGTGCCAGCAGTTTAGGAGGCCGTAACTATGGCTACACCTTC
few	TRBV5-1	-	TRBJ2-5	CASSFAGYIETQYF	TGCGCCAGCAGCTTTGCAGGGTACATAGAGACCCAGTACTTC
few	TRBV30	-	TRBJ1-1	CAWTGESMNTEAFF	TGTGCCTGGACGGGGGAATCTATGAACACTGAAGCTTTCTTT
-	TRBV7-2	TRBD1	TRBJ2-5	CASSLFPRTGRFQETQYF	TGTGCCAGCAGCTTATTTCCCCGGACAGGCCGTTTTCAAGAGACCCAGTACTTC
-	TRBV2	TRBD1	TRBJ1-1	CASRGTGGLPNTEAFF	TGTGCCAGCAGGGGGACAGGGGGCCTCCCGAACACTGAAGCTTTCTTT
few	TRBV4-3	-	TRBJ1-6	CASSQGAPGNSPLHF	TGCGCCAGCAGCCAAGGGGCTCCCGGCAATTCACCCCTCCACTTT
-	TRBV18	-	TRBJ1-3	CASSPTGISGNTIYF	TGTGCCAGCTCACCCACAGGGATCTCTGGAAACACCATATATTTT
-	TRBV27	TRBD1	TRBJ1-1	CASSPRTGGTEAFF	TGTGCCAGCAGTCCTCGGACAGGGGGCACTGAAGCTTTCTTT
few	TRBV6-1	-	TRBJ1-5	CASNPGDQPQHF	TGTGCCAGCAACCCGGGGGATCAGCCCCAGCATTTT
few	TRBV19	TRBD2	TRBJ2-1	CASTDTPLAGDNNEQFF	TGTGCCAGTACCGATACCCCACTAGCGGGAGATAATAATGAGCAGTTCTTC
-	TRBV5-6	TRBD2	TRBJ2-3	CASSLVPAGGPDTQYF	TGTGCCAGCAGCTTGGTTCCAGCGGGGGGCCCAGATACGCAGTATTTT
few	TRBV19	-	TRBJ1-2	CASSIGQVYGYTF	TGTGCCAGTAGTATAGGGCAGGTCTATGGCTACACCTTC
-	TRBV5-4	-	TRBJ1-1	CASSLGTGSGTEAFF	TGTGCCAGCAGCTTGGGAACAGGGAGTGGCACTGAAGCTTTCTTT
few	TRBV13	-	TRBJ2-2	CASSLAGYGELFF	TGTGCCAGCAGCTTAGCGGGGTACGGGGAGCTGTTTTTT
few	TRBV9	TRBD1	TRBJ2-7	CASSVGGDRDVEQYF	TGTGCCAGCAGCGTAGGGGGGGACAGGGACGTCGAGCAGTACTTC